These 8 T cell receptor beta chains were sequenced from one sample in a study of T-cell memory formation after mild COVID-19 (dated by TCRdb to about 2021). The library was generated by 5' RACE. Sequencing instrument: Illumina NovaSeq 6000. TCRdb itself trimmed the public reads at Q25 with fastp, ran MiXCR and retained productive beta chains. Rows are combined by CDR3 protein, so each entry shows the most common genes and DNA. This sample gives 250,000 to 400,000 distinct CDR3 sequences in total; more than 13% of them show up just once. The top ten clones comprise around 23% of the sample. What was sequenced was PBMCs or a T cell subset sorted from them (not recorded which). Receptors were obtained from a man between 18 and 29 years old who had mild COVID-19 (a few samples of this study predate the infection). The sample titles of this study are shuffled in the database, so cell type and time point are left out; the donor was told from shared clones.

This clonotype was observed at least ten times. This rearrangement joins TRBV7-2 to TRBJ1-1; TRBD1 aligns across 8 bases. Germline CDR1 and CDR2: SGHTA and FQGNSA. V shed 2 bases and J 4 bases; nucleotides not matched to a gene: 3. There are 14 residues in the CDR3. Here the CDR3 reads CASSLRQGTTEAFF. The CDR3 nucleotides read TGTGCCAGCAGCTTAAGACAGGGGACCACTGAAGCTTTCTTT.

This clonotype has just a few counts. The chain is built from TRBV6-5 and TRBJ2-7; 8 bases are a match to TRBD1. Trimming cost V 0 bases and J 9 bases; bases outside gene matches: 7. Germline V lookup: CDR1 MNHEY, CDR2 SVGAGI. The CDR3 runs to 14 residues. The CDR3: CASSYSVGTGPQYF. CDR3 DNA: TGTGCCAGCAGTTACTCAGTCGGGACAGGACCGCAGTACTTC.

This clonotype has only a few counts. The gene calls are TRBV3-1 and TRBJ1-2; D might be TRBD1 (6 bases). Looked up from germline, CDR1 is LGHDT and CDR2 is YNNKEL (reference sequence). V was pared by 0 bases and J by 4 bases, with 12 bases between. CDR3 length: 15 amino acids. Here the CDR3 DNA reads TGTGCCAGCAGCCAAGAAACAGGGCACGCCTATGGCTACACCTTC. Its protein product is CASSQETGHAYGYTF.

The gene calls are TRBV20-1 and TRBJ2-3; D gene ambiguous. V was pared by 6 bases and J by 4 bases, with 8 bases between. The CDR3 contains 11 residues. The germline gives CDR1 DFQATT, CDR2 SNEGSKA (reference sequence). CDR3 sequence: CSARRSDTQYF. For the CDR3, the DNA is TGCAGTGCCCGGCGGTCAGATACGCAGTATTTT.

This sequence joins TRBV20-1 and TRBJ2-7; 8 bases fit TRBD1. Germline V gives CDR1 DFQATT, CDR2 SNEGSKA (reference sequence). The CDR3 is 13 amino acids. V dropped 7 bases and J dropped 5; count of bases not matched to a gene: 10. The CDR3: CSGLAGGFDEQYF. The CDR3 bases are TGCAGTGGACTGGCAGGGGGCTTCGACGAGCAGTACTTC.

The rearrangement uses TRBV7-2 and TRBJ2-3; 7 positions match TRBD1. With V trimmed by 5 bases and J by 5 bases, 4 bases remained unmatched. CDR1 and CDR2 from the germline V gene are SGHTA and FQGNSA. This CDR3 comprises 13 residues. DNA for the CDR3: TGTGCCAGCAGCCTGAGGGGGCTAGATACGCAGTATTTT. It yields the protein CASSLRGLDTQYF.

The V gene is TRBV7-2, the J gene TRBJ2-4, with D uncertain. Per germline, CDR1 SGHTA and CDR2 FQGNSA. The CDR3 runs to 14 residues. Trimming shortened V by 3 bases and J by 7 bases, and 13 bases separated the two germline ends. CDR3 loop: CASSLDRTPNIQYF. Here the CDR3 DNA reads TGTGCCAGCAGCTTGGACCGGACCCCGAACATTCAGTACTTC.

This clonotype was seen ten or more times. The CDR3 loop is CASSLDFDNEQFF. CDR3 DNA: TGTGCCAGCAGCTTGGACTTCGACAATGAGCAGTTCTTC. This chain connects TRBV11-2 to TRBJ2-1; the D gene is possibly TRBD2 (5 bases). Germline assignment: CDR1 SGHAT and CDR2 FQNNGV. Trimming took 3 bases from V and 5 from J, leaving 8 bases between them. The CDR3 sequence is 13 residues long.